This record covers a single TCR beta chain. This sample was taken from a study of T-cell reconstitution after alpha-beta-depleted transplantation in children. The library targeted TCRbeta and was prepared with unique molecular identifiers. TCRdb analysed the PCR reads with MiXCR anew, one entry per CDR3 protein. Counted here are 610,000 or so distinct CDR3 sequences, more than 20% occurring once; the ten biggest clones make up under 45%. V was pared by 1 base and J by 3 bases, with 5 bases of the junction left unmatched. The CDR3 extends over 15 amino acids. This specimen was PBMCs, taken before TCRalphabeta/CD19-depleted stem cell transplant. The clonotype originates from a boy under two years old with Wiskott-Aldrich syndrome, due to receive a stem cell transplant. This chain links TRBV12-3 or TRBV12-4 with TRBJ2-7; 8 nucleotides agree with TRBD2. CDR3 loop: CASSLVLAGHYEQYF. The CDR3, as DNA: TGTGCCAGCAGTTTAGTCCTAGCGGGCCACTACGAGCAGTACTTC.